The present T cell receptor (beta chain) was sequenced within a study of cytomegalovirus exposure and HLA in healthy donors (dated by TCRdb to 2017 to 2019). Notes on the research overall: An earlier analysis of fewer than 750 of the donors reported approximately 260 Gb of sequence data and about 120 million unique TCR beta sequences obtained from around 190 million T cells. An early release covering 500 to 750 HLA-typed donors comprised 300 to 350 gigabases of sequencing data and roughly 86 million unique TCR sequences. Among the approximately 430 genotyped donors, approximately 81% belonged to the genetic ancestry cluster associated with self-reported Caucasian donors. The study aimed to test whether signatures of past pathogen exposure could be identified by cataloging public T cell receptors. The study used immunosequencing to profile the T cell repertoires of approximately 690 subjects and linked those repertoires to cytomegalovirus serostatus. In addition to the first cohort of roughly 700 subjects, a separate validation cohort of 120 different subjects was used. To predict cytomegalovirus infection status, the study combined high-throughput TCR immunosequencing, statistical association of individual TCRs with disease status, and machine learning. A later analysis re-examined previously published TCR beta repertoires from 500 to 700 donors and added high-resolution HLA genotyping to investigate patterns of TCR occurrence. Rather than using new phenotypic data, the later analysis identified candidate immune exposures from TCR beta sequences and from how often those sequences occurred across donors. An earlier analysis of about 620 of the donors applied high-throughput TCR beta sequencing to assess whether each TCR beta V gene segment acted as functional or pseudogenic. Donor age, sex, ethnicity and CMV serostatus were compiled together with the repertoire data. Genome-wide SNP genotypes for about 60% of the 666 donors were used in a later genetic analysis, which treated that subset as a discovery cohort. All discovery cohort repertoires had been generated using a single sequencing platform. Class I and class II HLA loci were covered by the typing at four-digit resolution. Typing coverage differed by locus: A, B, C, DRB1 and DQB1 were typed in roughly 629-630 donors, DQA1 in about 510, DPA1 in some 610, and DPB1 in around 490. About five DR-DQ haplotypes were treated as single units for association and clustering because of strong linkage in the cohort. Among roughly 400 genotyped donors of the cohort, an average of roughly 230,000 unique TCR beta nucleotide sequences was sequenced per donor, of which about 20% were non-productive. What the work shows at the level of the full study, not this receptor alone: An association between a missense DCLRE1C variant and V-gene and J-gene trimming of TCR beta chains was found in a later genetic analysis and replicated in an independent cohort. In vitro tests confirmed that a few of the cytomegalovirus-associated TCR beta chains recognize cytomegalovirus antigens. A later analysis reported that several top co-occurrence clusters appeared linked to parvovirus B19, influenza, CMV and Epstein-Barr virus. Because HLA typing was missing for some donors at each locus, association tests included only the typed subset. In a later genetic analysis, fewer N-insertions in productive TCRs were reported among donors in an Asian-associated ancestry cluster than the approximately 670-donor mean. Compared with equally common non-associated chains, HLA-associated TCR beta chains in a later analysis were more clonally expanded and had lower generation probabilities. The study gave a list of about 150 TCR beta chains associated with cytomegalovirus. The presence/absence analyses assumed that sequencing depth was roughly uniform across donors, and that assumption may not be true. Correlated functional status among segregating V segments might reflect linkage disequilibrium, but an unknown experimental factor could not be ruled out. A later analysis found that most CMV-associated TCR beta chains appeared HLA-restricted, with HLA associations seemingly driven largely by CMV exposure. A later analysis found that TCR association rates varied across HLA loci, with DRB1 alleles showing the most associated TCRs and HLA-C alleles the fewest. Across donors, most TCR sequences were observed very rarely, whereas some public TCRs were present in many individuals. A group of highly shared sequence variants was considered likely to be a technical artifact of the sequencing pipeline. CMV serostatus was the only immune exposure information available for the cohort. A further reported finding was that TCR beta sequences accurately predicted the HLA-A and HLA-B alleles for most subjects in the first cohort. Cytomegalovirus status was reported to be diagnosed by the classifier with high specificity and sensitivity in both the original and validation cohorts. Strong co-occurrence of HLA alleles, especially DR and DQ, made assigning TCR associations to individual alleles difficult. Fewer than 20 rarely observed V segments, including chromosome 9 orphons, were excluded from the earlier analysis of some 590 of the donors because counts were too low. In a later analysis, some 18,000 TCR beta sequences were associated with specific HLA alleles at a false discovery rate of 0.05. Broadly in line with IMGT annotations, most TCR beta V segments showed up in productive rearrangements about 90% or about 30% of the time in an earlier analysis of some 590 of the donors. The authors suggested that the approach could potentially be generalized to other disease states and immunological phenotypes. The cohort was sequenced for TCR beta chains only, and without alpha or paired-chain data the features that could be detected were limited.

The cohort comprised under 700 healthy bone marrow donors. At the time of sampling, every cohort member was nominally healthy, though immune exposures that went unrecorded were likely present. The donor was CMV seronegative and was included in the group of 352 seronegative cohort members. A peripheral blood sample was collected from each donor, and TCR beta sequencing was performed on peripheral blood mononuclear cells. Genomic DNA extraction from the blood cell samples was performed with the Qiagen DNeasy Blood Extraction Kit. About this clone: Its antigen target is currently unknown. No per-base quality is available; no much larger clone lies one base away.

Libraries came from the immunoSEQ multiplex PCR assay. For the multiplex PCR, a mixture combining 60 forward primers for TCR Vbeta segments and 13 reverse primers for TCR Jbeta segments was used. Amplification of the CDR3 region of rearranged TCR beta genes was performed with a multiplex PCR assay on genomic DNA. On the Illumina HiSeq System, the amplified TCR beta libraries were sequenced as 87-base-pair reads. As for the original processing: In a later analysis, around 80 million unique TCR beta chains were counted across the roughly 610 repertoires, and roughly 10 million of these chains were shared by at least two donors. Raw reads were error-corrected and collapsed into unique sequences by a nearest-neighbor algorithm in which closely related sequences were merged to remove PCR and sequencing errors. CDR3 sequences were aligned to IMGT reference sequences to assign V, D and J gene segments. Each retained sequence needed at least a six-nucleotide match to both a V gene segment and a J gene segment. Rearrangements were called productive when the CDR3 lacked stop codons and stayed in frame with V and J; all others were non-productive. Following IMGT convention, CDR3 was defined as the stretch from the second conserved V-encoded cysteine up to the conserved J-encoded phenylalanine. The earlier analysis of some 540 of the donors excluded any sequence lacking an unambiguous match to a single V gene segment. An earlier analysis of 587 of the donors called V segments functional above 56.7% productive rearrangements and segregating when the between-donor standard deviation exceeded 5%. A statistical classification framework was developed to diagnose cytomegalovirus status using the catalog of TCR beta chain sequences. V and J gene assignment, in a later analysis, came from comparing TCR nucleotide sequences with IMGT/GENE-DB human TR gene sequences. A later analysis assigned CDR3 sequences and most-parsimonious VDJ recombination scenarios with the TCRdist pipeline. In a later analysis, each TCR beta chain was defined by its CDR3 amino acid sequence together with its V-gene family, and reads without a unique V-gene family were excluded. A later analysis removed several hundred highly shared, low-generation-probability nucleotide sequences to deal with suspected cross-contamination and a sequencing artifact. In a later analysis, a clonal expansion index for each public chain was calculated from normalized within-repertoire ranks of inferred template counts. Generation probabilities in a later analysis came from a VDJ recombination model fitted to out-of-frame rearrangements, and those results were checked against IGoR. In a later analysis, TCR-TCR, TCR-HLA and TCR-CMV co-occurrence was scored with hypergeometric tests, and a repertoire-size bias correction was applied to TCR pairs. In a later analysis, false discovery rates were estimated by permuting HLA or CMV assignments 20 times. In a later analysis, co-occurring TCRs were grouped with DBSCAN, and TCRdist sequence similarity was added when clustering was performed within HLA-allele-positive subsets. Repertoires with fewer than 30,000 or more than 120,000 public chains, plus five repertoires with anomalous nucleotide sharing, were excluded from co-occurrence clustering. The source is immuneACCESS, and TCRdb retained only in-frame sequences with V and J called. Part of the clones is not carried over; for the studies checked, unresolved V genes explain less than half of this, and the remainder is unexplained. The DNA was the basis for D and trimming; V, J and clone size are from that table. For this sample there are under 200,000 clones; about 81% appear just once. Of the sample, about 1.9% falls within the top ten clones.

Sequencing was carried out using PBMCs. The origin of this receptor is a woman younger than 35 in good health and CMV-seronegative.

CDR3 region: CASSSGGAGNTIYF. Here is the DNA: TGCGCCAGCAGCTCGGGAGGGGCTGGAAACACCATATATTTT. The sequence links TRBV5-1 to TRBJ1-3, with a weak D call of TRBD1 (5 bases match). Trimming removed 3 bases from V and 2 bases from J, leaving 9 bases between the germline ends. CDR1 and CDR2, per the germline V gene, are SGHRS and YFSETQ. From the cysteine through the phenylalanine, the CDR3 covers 14 amino acids. Just CDR3 DNA is preserved here, 42 bases in frame from base 1. Beyond the CDR3, the reference TRBV5-1 and TRBJ1-3 genes provide the residues; the full variable domain reads: KAGVTQTPRYLIKTRGQQVTLSCSPISGHRSVSWYQQTPGQGLQFLFEYFSETQRNKGNFPGRFSGRQFSNSRSEMNVSTLELGDSALYLCASSSGGAGNTIYFGEGSWLTVV.